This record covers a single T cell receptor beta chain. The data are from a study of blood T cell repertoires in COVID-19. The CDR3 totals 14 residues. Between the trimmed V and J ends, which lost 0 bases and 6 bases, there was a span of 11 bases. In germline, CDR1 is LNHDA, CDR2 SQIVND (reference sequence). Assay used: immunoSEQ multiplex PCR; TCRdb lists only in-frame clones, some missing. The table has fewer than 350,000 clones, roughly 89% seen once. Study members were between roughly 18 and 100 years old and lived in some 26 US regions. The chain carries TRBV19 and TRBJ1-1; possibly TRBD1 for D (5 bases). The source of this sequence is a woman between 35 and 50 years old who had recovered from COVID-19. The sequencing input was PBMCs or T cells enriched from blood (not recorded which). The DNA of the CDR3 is TGTGCCAGTAGTATAGATCCTTACAGGCCTGAAGCTTTCTTT. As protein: CASSIDPYRPEAFF.